One sample yielded the 23 T cell receptor beta chains listed below, sequenced in a study of cytomegalovirus exposure and HLA in healthy donors. Primers: 60 Vbeta forward and 13 Jbeta reverse. Sequencing was performed with immunoSEQ multiplex PCR; in TCRdb, only in-frame clones are kept and a portion is missing. This table has some 200,000 clones, roughly 83% appearing once. The specimen sequenced was PBMCs. Source of these receptors: a girl aged 5-17 years in good health and CMV-seronegative.

The J gene is TRBJ2-5, the V gene TRBV5-4; the D gene is possibly TRBD2 (7 bases). Germline values: CDR1 SGHNT, CDR2 YYREEE (reference sequence). The CDR3 is 16 amino acids. V lost 5 bases and J 5 bases, leaving 22 bases between the germline ends. The CDR3 DNA is TGTGCCAGCAGTTCACGCATAGGGGGGGGCCGGGAGACCCAGTACTTC. Its translation: CASSSRIGGGRETQYF.

The chain joins TRBV5-1 to TRBJ2-7, with 12 bases matching TRBD2. Trimming removed 4 bases from V and 3 bases from J; junction bases left unmatched: 11. Germline loops: CDR1 SGHRS, CDR2 YFSETQ. This CDR3 is built from 17 residues. CDR3 region: CASSPRTSGAPHYEQYF. The CDR3 DNA reads TGCGCCAGCAGCCCACGGACTAGCGGGGCGCCTCACTACGAGCAGTACTTC.

The chain links TRBV28 to TRBJ2-2; possibly TRBD1 for D (5 bases). Germline V gene data show CDR1 as MDHEN and CDR2 as SYDVKM. CDR3 length: 13 amino acids. V shed 5 bases and J shed 4 bases, with 8 bases lying between them. The CDR3 sequence is CASSIRVTGELFF. Written as DNA, the CDR3 is TGTGCCAGCAGTATCAGGGTCACCGGGGAGCTGTTTTTT.

The rearrangement uses TRBV7-8 and TRBJ1-1, with 7 bases aligning to TRBD1. CDR1 is SGHVS, CDR2 FQNEAQ, per germline. This CDR3 is 15 amino acids long. V shed 3 bases and J 5 bases; nucleotides not matched to a gene: 9. CDR3 residues: CASSFITGDRTEAFF. The CDR3 coding sequence is TGTGCCAGCAGCTTTATTACAGGGGATAGGACTGAAGCTTTCTTT. Drawing the rest from reference TRBV7-8 and TRBJ1-1, the complete variable domain is GAGVSQSPRYKVAKRGQDVALRCDPISGHVSLFWYQQALGQGPEFLTYFQNEAQLDKSGLPSDRFFAERPEGSVSTLKIQRTQQEDSAVYLCASSFITGDRTEAFFGQGTRLTVV.

The chain joins TRBV19 to TRBJ2-1; 9 bases are shared with TRBD1. V lost 1 base to trimming and J lost 8 bases; unmatched junction nucleotides: 9. CDR3 length: 16 amino acids. Germline CDR1 is LNHDA and CDR2 is SQIVND (reference sequence). CDR3 region: CASSIVGTGNRDEQFF. CDR3 bases: TGTGCCAGTAGTATAGTCGGGACAGGGAATCGCGATGAGCAGTTCTTC.

This clone has just one count. The gene calls are TRBV28 and TRBJ1-2; D is unclear. V shed 4 bases and J shed 8 bases, with 14 bases lying between them. Germline V gene data show CDR1 as MDHEN and CDR2 as SYDVKM. The CDR3 runs to 13 residues. In DNA form, the CDR3 reads TGTGCCAGCAGTTCAAGACACGTCCGGGGCTACACCTTC. Protein: CASSSRHVRGYTF.

This chain joins TRBV28 and TRBJ2-1; D perhaps matches TRBD2 (5 bases). V was clipped by 6 bases and J by 14 bases, with 17 bases between them. This CDR3 is built from 12 residues. The germline V gene has CDR1 MDHEN and CDR2 SYDVKM. CDR3 region: CASRPTGFLEFF. The CDR3, as DNA: TGTGCCAGCAGACCCACGGGGTTCCTGGAGTTCTTC.

This clone was counted only a few times. The V call is TRBV6-1, the J call TRBJ1-4; 7 bases fit TRBD1. Germline lookup yields CDR1 MNHNS and CDR2 SASEGT. The CDR3 spans 13 residues. CDR3 residues: CGVKTGLGEKLFF. The CDR3 region has the DNA TGTGGGGTTAAGACAGGGCTCGGGGAAAAACTGTTTTTT.

The chain has TRBV9 and TRBJ2-7; 7 bases agree with TRBD1. The CDR3 contains 14 residues. Germline CDR1 reads SGDLS; CDR2 reads YYNGEE. V gave up 4 bases and J gave up 6 bases; unmatched junction bases: 10. The CDR3 loop reads CASSPGQVVGEQYF. In nucleotides, the CDR3 is TGTGCCAGCAGCCCTGGACAGGTTGTAGGCGAGCAGTACTTC. Variable domain in full (rest from reference TRBV9 and TRBJ2-7): DSGVTQTPKHLITATGQRVTLRCSPRSGDLSVYWYQQSLDQGLQFLIQYYNGEERAKGNILERFSAQQFPDLHSELNLSSLELGDSALYFCASSPGQVVGEQYFGPGTRLTVT.

The CDR3 nucleotides are TGTGCCAGCAGCTTAGACCTAGACAATGAGCAGTTCTTC. Encoded protein: CASSLDLDNEQFF. The V and J genes are TRBV7-9 and TRBJ2-1; D unresolved. CDR1 SEHNR and CDR2 FQNEAQ come from the germline V gene (reference sequence). The ends were cut back, 1 base at V and 5 bases at J, with 6 bases in the middle. This CDR3 has 13 amino acids.

The chain carries TRBV10-1 and TRBJ2-2; 8 bases are a match to TRBD2. This CDR3 spans 15 amino acids. Germline V gene data show CDR1 as WNHNN and CDR2 as SYGVQD (reference sequence). V was clipped by 6 bases and J by 5 bases; unmatched bases: 8. In nucleotides, the CDR3 is TGCGCCAGCAGCTCCGGGACTAGAGTTACCGGGGAGCTGTTTTTT. Its translation: CASSSGTRVTGELFF.

This chain uses TRBV4-1 with TRBJ1-1; D is undetermined. Germline CDR1 MGHRA, CDR2 YSYEKL. The CDR3 spans 16 residues. Deletions cut 1 base from V and 2 bases from J, with 14 bases between. The CDR3 loop is CASSQVMGQTNTEAFF. For the CDR3, the DNA is TGCGCCAGCAGCCAAGTAATGGGCCAGACAAACACTGAAGCTTTCTTT.

V usage is TRBV28 and J usage is TRBJ1-3; D uncertain. Germline values: CDR1 MDHEN, CDR2 SYDVKM. With 2 bases removed from V and 0 bases from J, the gap between germline ends came to 11 bases. This CDR3 has 16 residues. CDR3 in amino acids: CASSLGPSTSGNTIYF. CDR3 sequence (DNA): TGTGCCAGCAGTTTAGGACCTAGCACCTCTGGAAACACCATATATTTT. The variable domain in full, completed from reference TRBV28 and TRBJ1-3, reads DVKVTQSSRYLVKRTGEKVFLECVQDMDHENMFWYRQDPGLGLRLIYFSYDVKMKEKGDIPEGYSVSREKKERFSLILESASTNQTSMYLCASSLGPSTSGNTIYFGEGSWLTVV.

V is TRBV6-6 and J is TRBJ2-5, with 9 bases aligning to TRBD1. The CDR3 runs 14 residues. Per the germline V gene, CDR1 is MNHNY and CDR2 is SVGAGI (reference sequence). The V gene end was trimmed by 5 bases and the J gene end by 4 bases; junction bases not matched to a gene: 5. CDR3 DNA sequence: TGTGCCAGCAGTCAGGACAGGGGTGGAGAGACCCAGTACTTC. Its protein is CASSQDRGGETQYF.

The chain uses TRBV27 and TRBJ1-1; D not certain. V lost 1 base and J 2 bases, leaving 8 bases between the germline ends. The length of the CDR3 is 14 residues. Looked up from germline, CDR1 is MNHEY and CDR2 is SMNVEV (reference sequence). This CDR3 reads CASSLFFSNTEAFF. The CDR3 nucleotides read TGTGCCAGCAGTTTATTCTTTAGTAACACTGAAGCTTTCTTT.

The DNA for the CDR3 is TGTGCCAGCAGACGGGGGGAAACGAACACTGAAGCTTTCTTT. This encodes CASRRGETNTEAFF. The gene calls are TRBV25-1 and TRBJ1-1, with D possibly being TRBD1 (5 bases). The V and J ends lost 6 bases and 1 base respectively, with 12 bases between them. The CDR3 extends over 14 amino acids. Germline-derived CDR1 and CDR2 are MGHDK and SYGVNS.

The chain recombines TRBV2 with TRBJ1-5; the D is unclear. The CDR3 has 15 residues. The germline V and J ends were trimmed by 1 base and 0 bases, with 7 bases remaining between them. Germline V gene sequence: CDR1 SNHLY, CDR2 FYNNEI. In DNA, the CDR3 is TGTGCCAGCAGTGAAGTCGGGTATAGCAATCAGCCCCAGCATTTT. Its translation is CASSEVGYSNQPQHF.

The chain couples TRBV28 to TRBJ1-3, with D perhaps matching TRBD1 (5 bases). The V gene's germline CDR1 is MDHEN and CDR2 SYDVKM. This CDR3 region has 15 residues. V lost 7 bases to trimming and J lost 3 bases, with 16 bases between them. CDR3 protein: CASTTGGKNGNTIYF. CDR3 DNA: TGTGCCAGCACCACTGGGGGGAAGAATGGAAACACCATATATTTT. The entire variable domain, with the rest obtained from reference TRBV28 and TRBJ1-3, is as follows: DVKVTQSSRYLVKRTGEKVFLECVQDMDHENMFWYRQDPGLGLRLIYFSYDVKMKEKGDIPEGYSVSREKKERFSLILESASTNQTSMYLCASTTGGKNGNTIYFGEGSWLTVV.

The CDR3 loop reads CASSAPTSGLNEQFF. The CDR3 DNA reads as TGTGCCAGCAGTGCCCCGACTAGCGGGCTCAATGAGCAGTTCTTC. The V and J genes are TRBV28 and TRBJ2-1, with 10 nucleotides matching TRBD2. V trimming: 5 bases; J trimming: 6 bases; junction bases outside the gene matches: 7. Germline CDR1 is MDHEN and CDR2 is SYDVKM. The CDR3 loop spans 15 amino acids.

J is TRBJ1-2 and V is TRBV2, with TRBD1 as a possible D gene (5 bases). The germline V gene encodes CDR1 SNHLY and CDR2 FYNNEI. This CDR3 comprises 16 residues. V dropped 5 bases and J dropped 5 bases, with 21 bases sitting between them. CDR3 amino acids: CASSSRQNLSPYGYTF. The CDR3 region has the DNA TGTGCCAGCAGTTCCCGACAGAACCTTTCTCCTTATGGCTACACCTTC.

The genes are TRBV19 and TRBJ2-7; D might be TRBD1 (6 bases). The CDR3 runs to 17 residues. V lost 8 bases and J 2 bases, leaving 25 bases between the germline ends. CDR1 and CDR2 from the germline V gene are LNHDA and SQIVND (reference sequence). CDR3 nucleotide sequence: TGTGCCAGTGCTCAAAACAGGGAGACCTCGTCCACCTACGAGCAGTACTTC. Protein sequence: CASAQNRETSSTYEQYF.

This chain uses TRBV13 with TRBJ2-7; 11 bases are a match to TRBD2. This CDR3 region has 17 residues. V trimming: 5 bases; J trimming: 5 bases; junction bases outside the gene matches: 14. Germline CDR1 reads PRHDT; CDR2 reads FYEKMQ (reference sequence). CDR3 sequence: CASSPGLAEGGGDEQYF. CDR3 nucleotide sequence: TGTGCCAGCAGCCCGGGACTAGCGGAGGGAGGGGGCGACGAGCAGTACTTC.

The rearrangement links TRBV9 to TRBJ1-2; weak D call: TRBD1 (5 bases). CDR1 and CDR2 (germline): SGDLS, YYNGEE. This CDR3 is built from 13 residues. Trimming left V 4 bases short and J 3 bases short, with 10 bases between. As DNA, the CDR3 is TGTGCCAGCAGCCCGGACACTTACTATGGCTACACCTTC. Its translation is CASSPDTYYGYTF. The whole variable domain, remainder taken from reference TRBV9 and TRBJ1-2, is DSGVTQTPKHLITATGQRVTLRCSPRSGDLSVYWYQQSLDQGLQFLIQYYNGEERAKGNILERFSAQQFPDLHSELNLSSLELGDSALYFCASSPDTYYGYTFGSGTRLTVV.